Each of the 22 T cell receptor beta chains below was sequenced from the same sample in a study of shared clonotypes between healthy human individuals. Repertoires were generated with immunoSEQ multiplex PCR, while TCRdb's copy carries only in-frame clones and drops some. The table includes over 2,000,000 clones, around 93% detected once. Naive CD8 cells, CD45RO-negative and positively selected for CCR7, excluded terminally differentiated effector memory CD45RA+ cells. Sequencing input: naive CD8+ T cells from PBMCs. These receptors were obtained from a man in his late teens or twenties in good health. Some clones in this sample may be carry-over from other donors' samples.

V usage is TRBV19 and J usage is TRBJ1-1; tentative D call: TRBD1 (5 bases). With 4 bases removed from V and 7 bases from J, the gap between germline ends came to 16 bases. CDR3 length: 14 amino acids. Looked up from germline, CDR1 is LNHDA and CDR2 is SQIVND (reference sequence). In DNA form, the CDR3 reads TGTGCCAGTAGTACCAGAGCGGGGGGTGGTGAAGCTTTCTTT. It translates to CASSTRAGGGEAFF.

V usage is TRBV4-1 and J usage is TRBJ1-1; D is perhaps TRBD1 (5 bases). Trimming stripped 1 base from V and 6 bases from J, with 12 bases between. Looked up from germline, CDR1 is MGHRA and CDR2 is YSYEKL. The CDR3 sequence is 14 residues long. CDR3 nucleotide sequence: TGCGCCAGCAGCCAAGTTAGACCGGGGGCTGAAGCTTTCTTT. Amino acids: CASSQVRPGAEAFF.

CDR3 sequence: CASSVATRVETGYNEQFF. In DNA, the CDR3 is TGTGCCAGCAGCGTAGCTACAAGGGTGGAGACAGGCTACAATGAGCAGTTCTTC. The chain couples TRBV9 to TRBJ2-1; a weak D match, TRBD1 (6 bases). Germline CDR1 and CDR2: SGDLS and YYNGEE. This CDR3 spans 18 amino acids. The V end was cut by 0 bases, the J end by 3 bases, with 19 bases between.

The chain carries TRBV12-5 and TRBJ2-5, with TRBD1 as a possible D gene (6 bases). Germline V lookup: CDR1 LGHNT, CDR2 FRNRAP. The CDR3 is made up of 15 amino acids. The ends were cut back, 6 bases at V and 0 bases at J, with 14 bases in the middle. The CDR3 spells CASGGSRTDQETQYF. The CDR3, as DNA: TGTGCTAGTGGGGGGAGTCGGACAGACCAAGAGACCCAGTACTTC. Based on the CDR3 plus reference TRBV12-5 and TRBJ2-5, the full variable domain is DARVTQTPRHKVTEMGQEVTMRCQPILGHNTVFWYRQTMMQGLELLAYFRNRAPLDDSGMPKDRFSAEMPDATLATLKIQPSEPRDSAVYFCASGGSRTDQETQYFGPGTRLLVL.

A single count supports this clone. The chain employs TRBV15 and TRBJ2-1, with D possibly matching TRBD2 (6 bases). Germline V gene lookup returns CDR1 LNHNV and CDR2 YYDKDF (reference sequence). Trimming stripped 3 bases from V and 8 bases from J, with 20 bases between. The CDR3 contains 16 residues. DNA of the CDR3: TGTGCCACCAGCAGTCGCCCGGGACTTCTCAAGGATGAGCAGTTCTTC. Its translation is CATSSRPGLLKDEQFF.

This rearrangement joins TRBV28 to TRBJ2-5, with TRBD1 matching over 8 bases. Germline V gene data show CDR1 as MDHEN and CDR2 as SYDVKM. The V segment lost 5 bases and the J segment 5 bases; nucleotides outside the gene matches: 10. This CDR3 has 15 residues. The CDR3 sequence is CASSIQQGGRETQYF. Here the CDR3 DNA reads TGTGCCAGCAGTATCCAACAGGGGGGACGGGAGACCCAGTACTTC.

CDR3 DNA sequence: TGCGCCAGCAGCTTTGTAGCACACAACATCCTCGGTGGTGAGCAGTTCTTC. Its translation: CASSFVAHNILGGEQFF. The chain carries TRBV5-1 and TRBJ2-1, with D uncertain. The CDR3 length is 17 residues. V lost 2 bases, J lost 9 bases, and 24 bases lay in between. Germline CDR1 is SGHRS and CDR2 is YFSETQ.

The V and J genes are TRBV12-2 and TRBJ2-7; the table's D call, TRBD1, has no DNA check behind it. TRBV12-2 is given as a pseudogene. This CDR3 region has 16 residues. CDR3 DNA: TGTGCAAGTCGCTTAGCGCCGCGGAACCAGGGGTTCGAGCAGTACTTC. Residues: CASRLAPRNQGFEQYF.

This clone has only one observation. The chain links TRBV6-1 to TRBJ1-1; tentatively, D is TRBD1 (5 bases). There are 14 residues in the CDR3. Trimming took off 2 bases at V and 5 bases at J, with 12 bases between the two ends. The germline CDR1 and CDR2 sequences are MNHNS and SASEGT. CDR3 amino acids: CASSENRMGTEAFF. For the CDR3, the DNA is TGTGCCAGCAGTGAAAACAGGATGGGGACTGAAGCTTTCTTT.

The chain uses TRBV9 and TRBJ1-5; D call uncertain. The V gene lost 0 bases and the J gene lost 2 bases, with 9 bases spanning the gap. The CDR3 has 15 amino acids. Germline V CDR1 and CDR2: SGDLS, YYNGEE. The CDR3 loop reads CASSVGPSRNQPQHF. The CDR3, as DNA: TGTGCCAGCAGCGTAGGCCCCAGTCGCAATCAGCCCCAGCATTTT.

This chain connects TRBV9 to TRBJ1-2; D gene uncertain. With 0 bases removed from V and 2 bases from J, the gap between germline ends came to 5 bases. This CDR3 has 13 amino acids. Germline-derived CDR1 and CDR2 are SGDLS and YYNGEE. DNA of the CDR3: TGTGCCAGCAGCGTAGCGGAGAACTATGGCTACACCTTC. This translates into CASSVAENYGYTF.

The V call is TRBV28, the J call TRBJ1-2; TRBD1 is a possible D gene (5 bases). Germline values: CDR1 MDHEN, CDR2 SYDVKM. This CDR3 region has 19 residues. The V end was cut by 0 bases, the J end by 0 bases, with 20 bases between. This chain's CDR3 is CASSLWGGMPNKANYGYTF. Here the CDR3 DNA reads TGTGCCAGCAGTTTATGGGGGGGAATGCCCAACAAAGCTAACTATGGCTACACCTTC.

The genes are TRBV11-2 and TRBJ2-1; D not certain. There are 16 residues in the CDR3. V was shortened by 3 bases and J by 0 bases, with 12 bases between the two germline ends. In germline, CDR1 is SGHAT, CDR2 FQNNGV. The DNA for the CDR3 is TGTGCCAGCAGCTTGGGCCTCACCGACTCCTACAATGAGCAGTTCTTC. Translating it yields CASSLGLTDSYNEQFF.

This chain links TRBV21-1 with TRBJ2-5; the DNA was not used to check the table's D call, TRBD2. TRBV21-1 has pseudogene status. The CDR3 length is 13 residues. The CDR3: CASTVGGVETQYF. The CDR3 DNA is TGTGCCAGCACTGTTGGGGGGGTAGAGACCCAGTACTTC.

This clone was observed a single time. Other nucleotide sequences in the sample specify the same CDR3. The genes are TRBV28 and TRBJ2-2, with D possibly being TRBD2 (5 bases). Between the trimmed V and J ends, which lost 3 bases and 1 base, there was a span of 6 bases. This CDR3 spans 14 amino acids. Germline-derived CDR1 and CDR2 are MDHEN and SYDVKM. CDR3: CASSFGVNTGELFF. CDR3 nucleotides: TGTGCCAGCAGTTTCGGGGTGAACACCGGGGAGCTGTTTTTT.

The rearrangement joins TRBV27 to TRBJ2-2, with D perhaps matching TRBD1 or TRBD2 (5 bases each). CDR3 size: 15 residues. Germline CDR1 reads MNHEY; CDR2 reads SMNVEV (reference sequence). Trimming removed 5 bases at V and 3 bases at J, with 13 bases between. The CDR3 DNA sequence: TGTGCCAGCAGTCCGAGGGACCACTACACCGGGGAGCTGTTTTTT. It codes for CASSPRDHYTGELFF.

In DNA form, the CDR3 reads TGCGCCAGCAGCTTCGATTCTTCCTCTCGGGACAGGGAATCGAGTGAGCAGTACTTC. Translated, it gives CASSFDSSSRDRESSEQYF. The V call is TRBV5-1, the J call TRBJ2-7; 9 bases match TRBD1. Germline CDR1 and CDR2: SGHRS and YFSETQ. This CDR3 is built from 19 residues. J gave up 7 bases and V 2 bases, and 22 bases lay outside the gene matches.

For this clone: This CDR3 is also generated by other DNA sequences in the sample. The rearrangement uses TRBV5-1 and TRBJ1-2, with D unresolved. CDR1 is SGHRS, CDR2 YFSETQ, per germline. V shed 2 bases and J shed 1 base, with 6 bases lying between them. The length of the CDR3 is 13 residues. This CDR3 reads CASSFGSNYGYTF. The CDR3 DNA sequence: TGCGCCAGCAGCTTCGGCAGTAACTATGGCTACACCTTC.

CDR3 in amino acids: CASSVWTGLNTEAFF. In DNA form, the CDR3 reads TGTGCCAGCAGTGTCTGGACAGGGTTGAACACTGAAGCTTTCTTT. The genes are TRBV2 and TRBJ1-1, with 8 nucleotides matching TRBD1. Germline CDR1 and CDR2: SNHLY and FYNNEI. V trimming: 4 bases; J trimming: 0 bases; junction bases outside the gene matches: 4. This CDR3 is built from 15 residues.

The chain links TRBV4-1 to TRBJ1-5; 7 bases match TRBD1. The V gene end was trimmed by 4 bases and the J gene end by 3 bases; junction bases not matched to a gene: 6. Germline V CDR1 and CDR2: MGHRA, YSYEKL. The CDR3 is 15 residues long. CDR3 amino acids: CASSPGQVYNQPQHF. DNA for the CDR3: TGCGCCAGCAGCCCTGGACAGGTTTACAATCAGCCCCAGCATTTT.

This chain links TRBV27 with TRBJ1-5, with D perhaps TRBD1 (5 bases). The CDR3 covers 16 residues. Trimming took 6 bases from V and 2 from J, leaving 17 bases between them. Per the germline V gene, CDR1 is MNHEY and CDR2 is SMNVEV (reference sequence). The CDR3 coding sequence is TGTGCCAGCAGCAAAATCCAGGGTAGGGGCAATCAGCCCCAGCATTTT. Translated, it gives CASSKIQGRGNQPQHF.

The CDR3 loop is CASRSLRSTEAFF. Written as DNA, the CDR3 is TGTGCCAGTAGGTCTCTTCGGAGCACTGAAGCTTTCTTT. J is TRBJ1-1 and V is TRBV19; no firm D call. The germline gives CDR1 LNHDA, CDR2 SQIVND (reference sequence). Between the trimmed V and J ends, which lost 6 bases and 4 bases, there was a span of 12 bases. This CDR3 region has 13 residues.